This T cell receptor (beta chain) was identified during a study of T cell responses to AZD1222 COVID-19 vaccine. The overall study: Second-dose timings of about 4 or about 12 weeks were pooled.

Study findings and constraints: Donors were largely white British and mainly female; clonal diversity was possibly underestimated.

On this clone itself: As yet, its antigen is unknown.

Germline CDR1 is SEHNR and CDR2 is FQNEAQ (reference sequence). CDR3 length: 17 residues. J was trimmed by 8 bases and V by 1 base; bases with no gene match: 13. Sequencing used immunoSEQ multiplex PCR; TCRdb keeps in-frame clones, though not all of them. The table lists over 100,000 clones, about 90% of them singletons. The chain combines TRBV7-9 with TRBJ2-1, with 8 bases matching TRBD2. The sequence came from an adult in good health. Material: peripheral blood, obtained on day 0 of AZD1222 vaccination. The CDR3 DNA reads as TGTGCCAGCAGCTTAGGAGTCTGGCGGGAGGATTCCGATGAGCAGTTCTTC. Translating it yields CASSLGVWREDSDEQFF.